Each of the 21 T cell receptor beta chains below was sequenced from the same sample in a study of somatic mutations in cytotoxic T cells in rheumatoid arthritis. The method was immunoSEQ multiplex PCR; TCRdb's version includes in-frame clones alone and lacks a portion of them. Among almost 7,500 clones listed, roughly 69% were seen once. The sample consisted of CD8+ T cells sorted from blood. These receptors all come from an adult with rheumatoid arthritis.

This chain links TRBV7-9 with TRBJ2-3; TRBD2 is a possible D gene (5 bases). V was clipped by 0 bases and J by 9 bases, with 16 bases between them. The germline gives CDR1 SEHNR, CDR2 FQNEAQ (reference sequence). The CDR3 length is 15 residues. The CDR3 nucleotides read TGTGCCAGCAGCTTAGCTCCCTCACTAGATAAAACGCAGTATTTT. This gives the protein CASSLAPSLDKTQYF.

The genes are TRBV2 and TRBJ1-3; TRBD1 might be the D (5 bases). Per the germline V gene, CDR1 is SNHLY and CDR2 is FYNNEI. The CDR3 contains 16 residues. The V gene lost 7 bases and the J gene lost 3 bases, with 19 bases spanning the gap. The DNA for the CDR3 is TGTGCCAGCAAAGAAGCGACCGGGACTATTGGAAACACCATATATTTT. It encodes CASKEATGTIGNTIYF.

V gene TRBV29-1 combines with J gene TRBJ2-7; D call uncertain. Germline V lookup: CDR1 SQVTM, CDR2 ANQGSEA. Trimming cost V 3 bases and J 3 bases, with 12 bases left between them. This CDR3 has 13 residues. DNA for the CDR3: TGCAGCGTTGAGGTCGGCAGCTTCTACGAGCAGTACTTC. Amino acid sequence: CSVEVGSFYEQYF.

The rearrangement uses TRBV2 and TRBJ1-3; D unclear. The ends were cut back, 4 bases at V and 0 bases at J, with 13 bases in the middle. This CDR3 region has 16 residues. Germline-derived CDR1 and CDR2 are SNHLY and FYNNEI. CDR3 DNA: TGTGCCAGCAGTGTTTTATCCCCAATCTCTGGAAACACCATATATTTT. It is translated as CASSVLSPISGNTIYF. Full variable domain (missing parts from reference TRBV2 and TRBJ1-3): EPEVTQTPSHQVTQMGQEVILRCVPISNHLYFYWYRQILGQKVEFLVSFYNNEISEKSEIFDDQFSVERPDGSNFTLKIRSTKLEDSAMYFCASSVLSPISGNTIYFGEGSWLTVV.

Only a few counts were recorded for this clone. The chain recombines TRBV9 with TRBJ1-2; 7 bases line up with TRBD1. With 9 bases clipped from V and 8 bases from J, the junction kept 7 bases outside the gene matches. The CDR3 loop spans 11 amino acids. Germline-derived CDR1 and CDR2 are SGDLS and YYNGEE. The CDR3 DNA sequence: TGTGCCACCCAGGGGGTACAGGGCTACACCTTC. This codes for CATQGVQGYTF.

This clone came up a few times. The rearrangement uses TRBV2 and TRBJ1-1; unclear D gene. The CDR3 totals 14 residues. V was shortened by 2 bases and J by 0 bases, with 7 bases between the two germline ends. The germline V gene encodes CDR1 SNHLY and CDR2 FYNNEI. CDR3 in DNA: TGTGCCAGCAGTGAATTAGGCATGAACACTGAAGCTTTCTTT. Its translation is CASSELGMNTEAFF. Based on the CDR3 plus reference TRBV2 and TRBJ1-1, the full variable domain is EPEVTQTPSHQVTQMGQEVILRCVPISNHLYFYWYRQILGQKVEFLVSFYNNEISEKSEIFDDQFSVERPDGSNFTLKIRSTKLEDSAMYFCASSELGMNTEAFFGQGTRLTVV.

The CDR3 region is CASSVGDSYTF. Here the CDR3 DNA reads TGTGCCAGCAGCGTAGGGGACAGCTACACCTTC. V usage is TRBV9 and J usage is TRBJ1-2; D might be TRBD1 (6 bases). Per the germline V gene, CDR1 is SGDLS and CDR2 is YYNGEE. The CDR3 is 11 amino acids. The V end was cut by 0 bases, the J end by 9 bases, with 6 bases between.

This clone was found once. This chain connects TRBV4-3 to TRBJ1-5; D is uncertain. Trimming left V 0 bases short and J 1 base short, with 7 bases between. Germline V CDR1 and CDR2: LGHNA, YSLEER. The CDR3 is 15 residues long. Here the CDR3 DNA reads TGCGCCAGCAGCCAAGATGGTTACAGCAATCAGCCCCAGCATTTT. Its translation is CASSQDGYSNQPQHF.

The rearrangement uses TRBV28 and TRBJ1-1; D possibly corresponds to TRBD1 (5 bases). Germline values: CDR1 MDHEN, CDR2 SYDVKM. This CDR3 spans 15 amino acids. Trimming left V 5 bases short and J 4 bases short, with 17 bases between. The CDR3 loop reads CASSLLRGGSTEAFF. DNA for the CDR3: TGTGCCAGCAGTCTTCTACGGGGCGGGAGCACTGAAGCTTTCTTT. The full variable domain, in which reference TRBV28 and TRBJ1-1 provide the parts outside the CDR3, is DVKVTQSSRYLVKRTGEKVFLECVQDMDHENMFWYRQDPGLGLRLIYFSYDVKMKEKGDIPEGYSVSREKKERFSLILESASTNQTSMYLCASSLLRGGSTEAFFGQGTRLTVV.

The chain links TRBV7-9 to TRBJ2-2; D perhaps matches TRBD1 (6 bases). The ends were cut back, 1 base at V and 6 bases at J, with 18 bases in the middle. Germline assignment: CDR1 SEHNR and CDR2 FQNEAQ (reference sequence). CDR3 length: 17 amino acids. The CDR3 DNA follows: TGTGCCAGCAGCTTAGTTCCAATACTATCAGGGGCCGGGGAGCTGTTTTTT. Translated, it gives CASSLVPILSGAGELFF. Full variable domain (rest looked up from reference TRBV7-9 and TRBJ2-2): DTGVSQNPRHKITKRGQNVTFRCDPISEHNRLYWYRQTLGQGPEFLTYFQNEAQLEKSRLLSDRFSAERPKGSFSTLEIQRTEQGDSAMYLCASSLVPILSGAGELFFGEGSRLTVL.

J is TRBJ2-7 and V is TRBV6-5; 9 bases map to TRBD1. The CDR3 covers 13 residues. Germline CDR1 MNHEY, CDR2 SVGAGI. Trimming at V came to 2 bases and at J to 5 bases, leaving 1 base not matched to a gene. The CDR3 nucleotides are TGTGCCAGCAGTTACGGGACAGGGAACGAGCAGTACTTC. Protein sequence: CASSYGTGNEQYF.

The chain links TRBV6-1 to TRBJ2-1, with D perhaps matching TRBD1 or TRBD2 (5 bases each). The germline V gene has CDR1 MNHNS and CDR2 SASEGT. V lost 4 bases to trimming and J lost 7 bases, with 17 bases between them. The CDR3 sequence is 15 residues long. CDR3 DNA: TGTGCCAGCAGTGCCCGACGGGGACCGCGTAATGAGCAGTTCTTC. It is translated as CASSARRGPRNEQFF.

The CDR3 region is CASSPGFTGELFF. CDR3 bases: TGTGCCAGCAGCCCGGGCTTTACGGGGGAGCTGTTTTTT. V usage is TRBV2 and J usage is TRBJ2-2; no definite D call. The CDR3 covers 13 residues. Germline CDR1 reads SNHLY; CDR2 reads FYNNEI. V was pared by 6 bases and J by 8 bases, with 13 bases between. Supplemented by reference TRBV2 and TRBJ2-2, the full variable domain reads EPEVTQTPSHQVTQMGQEVILRCVPISNHLYFYWYRQILGQKVEFLVSFYNNEISEKSEIFDDQFSVERPDGSNFTLKIRSTKLEDSAMYFCASSPGFTGELFFGEGSRLTVL.

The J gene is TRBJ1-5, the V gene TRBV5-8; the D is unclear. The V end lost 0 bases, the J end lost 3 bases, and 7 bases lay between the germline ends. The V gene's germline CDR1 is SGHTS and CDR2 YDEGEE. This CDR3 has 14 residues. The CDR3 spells CASSLGPPNQPQHF. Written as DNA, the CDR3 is TGTGCCAGCAGCTTGGGCCCCCCCAATCAGCCCCAGCATTTT.

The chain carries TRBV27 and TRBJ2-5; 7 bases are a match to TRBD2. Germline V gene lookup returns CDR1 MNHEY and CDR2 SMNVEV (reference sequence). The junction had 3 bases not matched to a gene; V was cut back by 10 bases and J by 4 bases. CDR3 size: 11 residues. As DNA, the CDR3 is TGTGCCACACGGGGGGTAGAGACCCAGTACTTC. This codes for CATRGVETQYF.

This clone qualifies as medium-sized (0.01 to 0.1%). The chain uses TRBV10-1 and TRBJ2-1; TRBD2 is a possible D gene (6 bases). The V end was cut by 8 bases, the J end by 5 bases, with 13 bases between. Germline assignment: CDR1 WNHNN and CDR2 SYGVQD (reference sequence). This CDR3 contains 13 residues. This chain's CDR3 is CASGASEDNEQFF. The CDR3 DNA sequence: TGCGCCAGCGGGGCTAGCGAGGACAATGAGCAGTTCTTC.

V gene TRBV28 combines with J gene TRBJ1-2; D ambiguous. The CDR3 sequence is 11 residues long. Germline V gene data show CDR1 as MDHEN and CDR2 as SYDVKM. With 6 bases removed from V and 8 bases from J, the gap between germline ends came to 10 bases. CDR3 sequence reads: CASSDKAGYTF. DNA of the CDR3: TGTGCCAGCAGCGACAAGGCGGGCTACACCTTC.

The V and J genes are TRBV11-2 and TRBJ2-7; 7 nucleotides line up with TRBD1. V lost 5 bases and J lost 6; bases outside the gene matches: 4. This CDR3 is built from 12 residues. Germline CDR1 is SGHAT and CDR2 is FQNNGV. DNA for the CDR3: TGTGCCAGCAGCCACCGGACAGGCGAGCAGTACTTC. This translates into CASSHRTGEQYF.

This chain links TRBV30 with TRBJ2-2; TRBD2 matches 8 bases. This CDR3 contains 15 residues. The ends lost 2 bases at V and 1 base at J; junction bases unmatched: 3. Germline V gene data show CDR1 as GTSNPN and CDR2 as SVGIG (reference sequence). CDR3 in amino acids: CAWSPGGGNTGELFF. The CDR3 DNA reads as TGTGCCTGGAGTCCCGGGGGGGGGAACACCGGGGAGCTGTTTTTT.

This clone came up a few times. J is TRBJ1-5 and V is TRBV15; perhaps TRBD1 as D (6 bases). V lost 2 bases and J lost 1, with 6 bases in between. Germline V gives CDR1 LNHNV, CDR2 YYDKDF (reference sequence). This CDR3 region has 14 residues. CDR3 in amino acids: CATSRQGSNQPQHF. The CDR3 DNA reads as TGTGCCACCAGCAGACAGGGGAGCAATCAGCCCCAGCATTTT.

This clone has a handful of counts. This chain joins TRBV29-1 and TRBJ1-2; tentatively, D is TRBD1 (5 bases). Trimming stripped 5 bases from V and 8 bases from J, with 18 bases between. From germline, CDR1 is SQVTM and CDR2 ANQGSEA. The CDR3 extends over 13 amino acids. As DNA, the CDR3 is TGCAGCGTTCTAGTGGACACCCGCGGCGGCTACACCTTC. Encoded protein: CSVLVDTRGGYTF. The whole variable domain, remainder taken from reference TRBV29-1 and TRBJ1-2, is SAVISQKPSRDICQRGTSLTIQCQVDSQVTMMFWYRQQPGQSLTLIATANQGSEATYESGFVIDKFPISRPNLTFSTLTVSNMSPEDSSIYLCSVLVDTRGGYTFGSGTRLTVV.